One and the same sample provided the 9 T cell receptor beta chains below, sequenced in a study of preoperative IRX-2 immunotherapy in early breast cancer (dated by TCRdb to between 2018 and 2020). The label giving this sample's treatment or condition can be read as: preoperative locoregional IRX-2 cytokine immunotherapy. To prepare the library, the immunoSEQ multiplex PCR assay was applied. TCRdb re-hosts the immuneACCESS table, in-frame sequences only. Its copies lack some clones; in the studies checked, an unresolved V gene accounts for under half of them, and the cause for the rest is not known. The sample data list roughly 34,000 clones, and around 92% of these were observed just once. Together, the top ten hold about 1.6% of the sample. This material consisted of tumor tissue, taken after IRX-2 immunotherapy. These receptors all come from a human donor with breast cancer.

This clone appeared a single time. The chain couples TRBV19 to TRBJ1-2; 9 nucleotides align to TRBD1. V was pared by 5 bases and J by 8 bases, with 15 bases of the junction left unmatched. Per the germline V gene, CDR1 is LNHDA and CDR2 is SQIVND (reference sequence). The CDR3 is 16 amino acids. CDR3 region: CASSSAGTGGAGGYTF. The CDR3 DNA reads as TGTGCCAGTAGTTCCGCTGGTACAGGGGGCGCGGGAGGCTACACCTTC.

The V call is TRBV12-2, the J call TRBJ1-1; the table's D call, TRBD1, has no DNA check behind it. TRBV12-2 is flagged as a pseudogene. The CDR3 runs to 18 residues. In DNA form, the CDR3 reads TGTGCCATCAATGTCCTAGGGACAGGCGGACTGATGAACACTGAAGCTTTCTTT. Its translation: CAINVLGTGGLMNTEAFF.

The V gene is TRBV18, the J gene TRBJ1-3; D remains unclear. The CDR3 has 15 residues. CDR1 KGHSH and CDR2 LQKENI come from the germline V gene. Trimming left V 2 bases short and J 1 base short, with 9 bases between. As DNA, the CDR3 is TGTGCCAGCTCACCAGTCTCCGGATCTGGAAACACCATATATTTT. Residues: CASSPVSGSGNTIYF.

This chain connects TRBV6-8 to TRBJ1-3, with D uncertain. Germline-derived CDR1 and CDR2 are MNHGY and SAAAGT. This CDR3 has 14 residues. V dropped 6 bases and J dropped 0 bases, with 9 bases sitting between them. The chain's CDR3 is CASSRDFSGNTIYF. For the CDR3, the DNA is TGTGCCAGCAGCCGGGATTTCTCTGGAAACACCATATATTTT.

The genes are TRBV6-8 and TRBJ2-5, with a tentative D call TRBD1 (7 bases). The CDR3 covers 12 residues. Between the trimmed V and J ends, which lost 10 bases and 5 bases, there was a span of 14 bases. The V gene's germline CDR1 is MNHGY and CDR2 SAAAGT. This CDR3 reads CATRGTVETQYF. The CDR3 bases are TGTGCCACCCGCGGGACAGTCGAGACCCAGTACTTC.

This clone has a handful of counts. CDR3 nucleotides: TGTGCCAGCAACCTCCCGGGACTAGCGGGGGGCAGGAACACCGGGGAGCTGTTTTTT. It specifies CASNLPGLAGGRNTGELFF. The V gene is TRBV11-3, the J gene TRBJ2-2, with 15 bases that match TRBD2. Trimming took 7 bases from V and 1 from J; bases not matched to a gene: 10. The CDR3 is 19 amino acids. CDR1 and CDR2 (germline): SGHNT, YENEEA.

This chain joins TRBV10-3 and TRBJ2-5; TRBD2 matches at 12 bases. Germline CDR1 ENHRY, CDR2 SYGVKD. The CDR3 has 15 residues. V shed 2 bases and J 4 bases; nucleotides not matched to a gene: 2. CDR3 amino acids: CAISEGLAGLETQYF. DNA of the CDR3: TGTGCCATCAGTGAGGGACTAGCGGGGCTAGAGACCCAGTACTTC.

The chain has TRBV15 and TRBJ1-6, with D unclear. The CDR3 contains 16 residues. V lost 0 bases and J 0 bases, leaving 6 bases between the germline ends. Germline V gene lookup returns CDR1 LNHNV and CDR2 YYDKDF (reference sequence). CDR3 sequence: CATSRDGPSYNSPLHF. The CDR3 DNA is TGTGCCACCAGCAGAGATGGTCCCTCCTATAATTCACCCCTCCACTTT.

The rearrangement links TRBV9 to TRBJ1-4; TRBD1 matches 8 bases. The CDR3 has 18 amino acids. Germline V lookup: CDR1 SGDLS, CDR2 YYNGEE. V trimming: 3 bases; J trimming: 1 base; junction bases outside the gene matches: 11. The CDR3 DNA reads TGTGCCAGCAGCGGACGGGCAGGGGGCGCCGAAACTAATGAAAAACTGTTTTTT. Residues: CASSGRAGGAETNEKLFF.